This TCR beta chain was sequenced for a study of blood T cell repertoires in COVID-19. Germline V gives CDR1 MGHRA, CDR2 YSYEKL. The length of the CDR3 is 13 residues. V gave up 0 bases and J gave up 6 bases; unmatched junction bases: 1. The method was immunoSEQ multiplex PCR; TCRdb's version includes in-frame clones alone and lacks a portion of them. The sample has 120,000 to 150,000 clones, 84% seen once. Sequenced: peripheral blood. This chain joins TRBV4-1 and TRBJ1-2; 7 nucleotides line up with TRBD1. The receptor was derived from a human donor in a cohort sampled during active COVID-19. CDR3 sequence (DNA): TGCGCCAGCAGCCAAGAGACAGGGCATGGCTACACCTTC. This codes for CASSQETGHGYTF.